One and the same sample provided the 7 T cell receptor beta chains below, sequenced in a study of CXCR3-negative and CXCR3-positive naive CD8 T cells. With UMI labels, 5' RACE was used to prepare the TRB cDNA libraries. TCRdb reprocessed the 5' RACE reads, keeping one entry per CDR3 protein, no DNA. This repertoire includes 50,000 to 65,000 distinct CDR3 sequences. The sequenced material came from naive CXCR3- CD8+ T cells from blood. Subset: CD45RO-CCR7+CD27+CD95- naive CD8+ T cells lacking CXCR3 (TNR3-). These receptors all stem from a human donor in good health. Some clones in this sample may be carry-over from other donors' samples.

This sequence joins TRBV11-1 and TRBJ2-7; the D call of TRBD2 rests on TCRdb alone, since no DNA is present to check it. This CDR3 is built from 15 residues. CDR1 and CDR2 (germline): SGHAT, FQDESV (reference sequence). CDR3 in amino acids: CASSYPGLGFYEQYF.

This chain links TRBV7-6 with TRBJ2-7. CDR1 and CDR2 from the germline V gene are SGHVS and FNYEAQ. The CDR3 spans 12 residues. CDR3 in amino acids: CASSFIGYEQYF. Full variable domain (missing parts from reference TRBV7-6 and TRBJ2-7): GAGVSQSPRYKVTKRGQDVALRCDPISGHVSLYWYRQALGQGPEFLTYFNYEAQQDKSGLPNDRFSAERPEGSISTLTIQRTEQRDSAMYRCASSFIGYEQYFGPGTRLTVT.

The CDR3 is CASSLTGSEQYF. The chain employs TRBV28 and TRBJ2-7. The germline CDR1 and CDR2 sequences are MDHEN and SYDVKM. There are 12 residues in the CDR3.

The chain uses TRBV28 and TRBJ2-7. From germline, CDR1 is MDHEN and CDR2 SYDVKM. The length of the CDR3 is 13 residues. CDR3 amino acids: CASSLRDSYEQYF. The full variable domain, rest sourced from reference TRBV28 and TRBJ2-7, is DVKVTQSSRYLVKRTGEKVFLECVQDMDHENMFWYRQDPGLGLRLIYFSYDVKMKEKGDIPEGYSVSREKKERFSLILESASTNQTSMYLCASSLRDSYEQYFGPGTRLTVT.

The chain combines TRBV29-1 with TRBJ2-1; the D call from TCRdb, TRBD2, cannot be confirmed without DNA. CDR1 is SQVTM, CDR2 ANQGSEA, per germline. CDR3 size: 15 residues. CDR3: CSAASSSGRRSEQFF.

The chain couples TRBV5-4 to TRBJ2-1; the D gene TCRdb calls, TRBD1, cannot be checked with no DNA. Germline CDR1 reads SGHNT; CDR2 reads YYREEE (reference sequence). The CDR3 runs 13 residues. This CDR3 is CASSPPLGAEQFF.

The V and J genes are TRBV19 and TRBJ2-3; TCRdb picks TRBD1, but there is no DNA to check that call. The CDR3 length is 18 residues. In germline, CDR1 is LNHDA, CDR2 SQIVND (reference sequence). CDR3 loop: CASPRQAGATPSTDTQYF.